One and the same sample provided the 24 T cell receptor beta chains below, sequenced in a study of beta chain features in type 1 diabetes. Whole-study findings and limits: People with Type 1 diabetes carried modestly yet significantly shorter TCRB CDR3s in all four CD4+ subsets.

Reverse transcribing all isolated RNA meant expressed TCRB transcripts were sequenced. Clones were read by immunoSEQ multiplex PCR, and TCRdb kept only the in-frame ones, dropping some. This table holds approximately 270,000 clones, 13% to 15% found once. No antigen is known for these receptors. The sequenced sample consisted of naive CD4+ T cells from blood. The receptors stem from a man aged 25 to 40 with type 1 diabetes.

The chain has TRBV6-5 and TRBJ1-5; 8 bases agree with TRBD1. V lost 9 bases to trimming and J lost 4 bases; unmatched junction nucleotides: 8. This CDR3 is 14 amino acids long. CDR1 is MNHEY, CDR2 SVGAGI, per germline. The CDR3 loop reads CASGTGLSNQPQHF. CDR3 in DNA: TGTGCCAGTGGGACAGGTTTATCGAATCAGCCCCAGCATTTT.

The rearrangement uses TRBV7-9 and TRBJ1-5; D might be TRBD1 (6 bases). The CDR3 length is 13 residues. The germline V and J ends were trimmed by 5 bases and 9 bases, with 14 bases remaining between them. Germline lookup yields CDR1 SEHNR and CDR2 FQNEAQ (reference sequence). The CDR3 loop reads CASSRDRLGPQHF. Here the CDR3 DNA reads TGTGCCAGCAGCCGTGACAGGCTCGGGCCCCAGCATTTT.

The chain is built from TRBV7-2 and TRBJ2-3, with 10 bases identical to TRBD2. Germline V gene lookup returns CDR1 SGHTA and CDR2 FQGNSA. The J segment lost 5 bases and the V segment lost 5 bases, leaving 13 bases of the junction unmatched. This CDR3 spans 17 amino acids. CDR3 in DNA: TGTGCCAGCAGCCCTCAAAGCGGGAGGGCCGGGAGAGATACGCAGTATTTT. This encodes CASSPQSGRAGRDTQYF.

CDR3 sequence reads: CASSDSSSGANVLTF. DNA for the CDR3: TGTGCCAGCAGTGACAGCTCTTCTGGGGCCAACGTCCTGACTTTC. The chain combines TRBV6-4 with TRBJ2-6; D gene unclear. This CDR3 region has 15 residues. Germline V gene sequence: CDR1 MRHNA, CDR2 SNTAGT. The V end lost 2 bases, the J end lost 1 base, and 6 bases lay between the germline ends.

The rearrangement joins TRBV30 to TRBJ1-5, with 7 positions matching TRBD1. V dropped 1 base and J dropped 6; count of bases not matched to a gene: 6. Germline-derived CDR1 and CDR2 are GTSNPN and SVGIG (reference sequence). This CDR3 spans 14 amino acids. CDR3 DNA: TGTGCCTGGAGTGGGCAGGGGGGAAGTCAGCCCCAGCATTTT. This codes for CAWSGQGGSQPQHF.

This clone was recorded a few times. V is TRBV4-3 and J is TRBJ2-7, with 7 bases that match TRBD1. Germline V gene lookup returns CDR1 LGHNA and CDR2 YSLEER. This CDR3 is 15 amino acids long. J lost 4 bases, V lost 1 base, and 7 bases had no gene match. The CDR3 DNA reads as TGCGCCAGCAGCCAAGCGATAGGGGGCTTATACGAGCAGTACTTC. This codes for CASSQAIGGLYEQYF.

This clone was observed a few times. The chain carries TRBV19 and TRBJ2-7; D unclear. The CDR3 has 13 amino acids. V lost 3 bases to trimming and J lost 3 bases, with 9 bases between them. Germline lookup yields CDR1 LNHDA and CDR2 SQIVND (reference sequence). The CDR3 protein is CASSIGRFYEQYF. In DNA, the CDR3 is TGTGCCAGTAGTATTGGCAGATTCTACGAGCAGTACTTC. Full variable domain (missing parts from reference TRBV19 and TRBJ2-7): DGGITQSPKYLFRKEGQNVTLSCEQNLNHDAMYWYRQDPGQGLRLIYYSQIVNDFQKGDIAEGYSVSREKKESFPLTVTSAQKNPTAFYLCASSIGRFYEQYFGPGTRLTVT.

A few counts support this clone. The chain recombines TRBV7-9 with TRBJ2-4; D remains unclear. Germline values: CDR1 SEHNR, CDR2 FQNEAQ (reference sequence). Trimming removed 2 bases from V and 0 bases from J, with 11 bases in between. The CDR3 extends over 16 amino acids. The CDR3 sequence is CASSLFLARAKNIQYF. CDR3 nucleotide sequence: TGTGCCAGCAGCTTATTCCTTGCGCGAGCCAAAAACATTCAGTACTTC. Full variable domain (outside the CDR3, taken from reference TRBV7-9 and TRBJ2-4): DTGVSQNPRHKITKRGQNVTFRCDPISEHNRLYWYRQTLGQGPEFLTYFQNEAQLEKSRLLSDRFSAERPKGSFSTLEIQRTEQGDSAMYLCASSLFLARAKNIQYFGAGTRLSVL.

This clone was picked up a small number of times. This specimen includes other DNA sequences encoding the same CDR3. The chain combines TRBV9 with TRBJ1-2, with 9 bases identical to TRBD1. With V trimmed by 4 bases and J by 6 bases, 4 bases remained unmatched. Germline assignment: CDR1 SGDLS and CDR2 YYNGEE. This CDR3 spans 13 amino acids. The CDR3 DNA reads TGTGCCAGCAGCTCCGGGACAGGGAATGGCTACACCTTC. This gives the protein CASSSGTGNGYTF.

V usage is TRBV15 and J usage is TRBJ1-1, with D possibly being TRBD1 (6 bases). V lost 6 bases and J lost 8, with 10 bases in between. The V gene's germline CDR1 is LNHNV and CDR2 YYDKDF (reference sequence). The CDR3 is made up of 11 amino acids. CDR3: CATSFQGEAFF. CDR3 bases: TGTGCCACCAGTTTTCAGGGGGAAGCTTTCTTT. The full variable domain, with the rest looked up from reference TRBV15 and TRBJ1-1, is DAMVIQNPRYQVTQFGKPVTLSCSQTLNHNVMYWYQQKSSQAPKLLFHYYDKDFNNEADTPDNFQSRRPNTSFCFLDIRSPGLGDTAMYLCATSFQGEAFFGQGTRLTVV.

This clone was counted between two and nine times. This chain connects TRBV11-3 to TRBJ2-2, with 7 bases identical to TRBD2. The CDR3 sequence is 16 residues long. Trimming removed 1 base from V and 3 bases from J; junction bases left unmatched: 5. Germline CDR1 SGHNT, CDR2 YENEEA. Here the CDR3 reads CASSLGLLADTGELFF. For the CDR3, the DNA is TGTGCCAGCAGCTTAGGTCTTCTAGCGGACACCGGGGAGCTGTTTTTT. The full variable domain, rest sourced from reference TRBV11-3 and TRBJ2-2, is EAGVVQSPRYKIIEKKQPVAFWCNPISGHNTLYWYLQNLGQGPELLIRYENEEAVDDSQLPKDRFSAERLKGVDSTLKIQPAELGDSAVYLCASSLGLLADTGELFFGEGSRLTVL.

The rearrangement uses TRBV6-5 and TRBJ2-7; a weak D match, TRBD1 (6 bases). V gave up 6 bases and J gave up 2 bases, with 17 bases separating them. The germline CDR1 and CDR2 sequences are MNHEY and SVGAGI. The CDR3 totals 15 residues. DNA for the CDR3: TGTGCCAGCAGACGCACCCGGGACACCCCCTACGAGCAGTACTTC. It is translated as CASRRTRDTPYEQYF.

The chain couples TRBV30 to TRBJ1-2; 9 bases fit TRBD1. CDR1 GTSNPN and CDR2 SVGIG come from the germline V gene (reference sequence). V trimming: 0 bases; J trimming: 12 bases; junction bases outside the gene matches: 5. The CDR3 is 12 residues long. The CDR3 reads CAWSVGTGKHTF. In nucleotides, the CDR3 is TGTGCCTGGAGTGTGGGGACAGGGAAACACACCTTC. The full variable domain, with the rest looked up from reference TRBV30 and TRBJ1-2, is SQTIHQWPATLVQPVGSPLSLECTVEGTSNPNLYWYRQAAGRGLQLLFYSVGIGQISSEVPQNLSASRPQDRQFILSSKKLLLSDSGFYLCAWSVGTGKHTFGSGTRLTVV.

V gene TRBV7-9 combines with J gene TRBJ2-2, with D hard to call. Germline CDR1 and CDR2: SEHNR and FQNEAQ (reference sequence). This CDR3 contains 13 residues. Trimming cost V 5 bases and J 6 bases, with 10 bases left between them. The CDR3 bases are TGTGCCAGCAGCCTGACTGAGGCCGGGGAGCTGTTTTTT. Protein sequence: CASSLTEAGELFF.

The genes are TRBV11-2 and TRBJ2-1, with 8 nucleotides matching TRBD1. After removal of 3 bases from V and 6 bases from J, the junction contained 7 bases not matched to a gene. The CDR3 is made up of 15 amino acids. Germline CDR1 and CDR2: SGHAT and FQNNGV. The DNA of the CDR3 is TGTGCCAGCAGCTTCGGGACAGGTTGGTCCAATGAGCAGTTCTTC. Amino acid sequence: CASSFGTGWSNEQFF.

The V call is TRBV7-2, the J call TRBJ2-1; 7 positions match TRBD2. The CDR3 loop spans 13 amino acids. CDR1 and CDR2 from the germline V gene are SGHTA and FQGNSA. V shed 0 bases, J shed 10 bases, and the junction held 3 bases outside the gene matches. CDR3 coding DNA: TGTGCCAGCAGCTTAGCGTATAGCGGGGAGCAGTTCTTC. Translation gives CASSLAYSGEQFF.

The chain carries TRBV6-6 and TRBJ1-5; 7 nucleotides agree with TRBD1. The CDR3 length is 15 residues. Germline V gene lookup returns CDR1 MNHNY and CDR2 SVGAGI (reference sequence). The V segment lost 2 bases and the J segment 6 bases; nucleotides outside the gene matches: 7. The CDR3 protein is CASSYADRSAQPQHF. In DNA form, the CDR3 reads TGTGCCAGCAGTTACGCGGACAGGTCGGCTCAGCCCCAGCATTTT.

This clone was found a few times. The genes are TRBV28 and TRBJ2-2; 7 bases are a match to TRBD2. The CDR3 extends over 15 amino acids. V dropped 5 bases and J dropped 4; count of bases not matched to a gene: 7. CDR1 MDHEN and CDR2 SYDVKM come from the germline V gene. CDR3: CASSAGTTPTGELFF. CDR3 in DNA: TGTGCCAGCAGTGCCGGGACTACCCCCACCGGGGAGCTGTTTTTT. Full variable domain (missing parts from reference TRBV28 and TRBJ2-2): DVKVTQSSRYLVKRTGEKVFLECVQDMDHENMFWYRQDPGLGLRLIYFSYDVKMKEKGDIPEGYSVSREKKERFSLILESASTNQTSMYLCASSAGTTPTGELFFGEGSRLTVL.

This clone has just a few counts. This sequence joins TRBV11-2 and TRBJ2-3; D may be TRBD2 (6 bases). In germline, CDR1 is SGHAT, CDR2 FQNNGV. The CDR3 consists of 16 residues. Trimming took 5 bases from V and 0 from J, leaving 15 bases between them. As DNA, the CDR3 is TGTGCCAGCAGCCTCCGTGGGGGGACTAGCACAGATACGCAGTATTTT. It encodes CASSLRGGTSTDTQYF. The full variable domain, completed using reference TRBV11-2 and TRBJ2-3, is EAGVAQSPRYKIIEKRQSVAFWCNPISGHATLYWYQQILGQGPKLLIQFQNNGVVDDSQLPKDRFSAERLKGVDSTLKIQPAKLEDSAVYLCASSLRGGTSTDTQYFGPGTRLTVL.

The chain is built from TRBV5-6 and TRBJ2-3; TRBD1 might be the D (5 bases). V lost 1 base and J lost 6, with 12 bases in between. This CDR3 spans 14 amino acids. The V gene's germline CDR1 is SGHDT and CDR2 YYEEEE. DNA of the CDR3: TGTGCCAGCAGCTTGAGGCAGGGTTCGGATACGCAGTATTTT. Protein sequence: CASSLRQGSDTQYF.

The CDR3 DNA sequence: TGTGCCAGCAGTCCCGGACTTGAGGTATACAATGAGCAGTTCTTC. It translates to CASSPGLEVYNEQFF. The gene calls are TRBV28 and TRBJ2-1; maybe TRBD2 (5 bases). The germline CDR1 and CDR2 sequences are MDHEN and SYDVKM. With 5 bases removed from V and 4 bases from J, the gap between germline ends came to 15 bases. The CDR3 runs to 15 residues.

This clone was seen more than once but under ten times. The chain joins TRBV7-2 to TRBJ2-1; 7 bases map to TRBD2. CDR3 length equals 14 residues. CDR1 SGHTA and CDR2 FQGNSA come from the germline V gene. The V gene end was trimmed by 1 base and the J gene end by 8 bases; junction bases not matched to a gene: 5. The CDR3 is CASSLVPSGDEQFF. The DNA of the CDR3 is TGTGCCAGCAGCTTAGTCCCTAGCGGCGATGAGCAGTTCTTC.

The CDR3 region is CASSPGTGANTGELFF. The DNA for the CDR3 is TGTGCCAGCTCACCCGGGACAGGGGCGAACACCGGGGAGCTGTTTTTT. The V call is TRBV18, the J call TRBJ2-2, with 10 bases identical to TRBD1. Per the germline V gene, CDR1 is KGHSH and CDR2 is LQKENI. The CDR3 totals 16 residues. V shed 3 bases and J 0 bases; nucleotides not matched to a gene: 1.

This chain links TRBV18 with TRBJ1-4; D is ambiguous. There are 15 residues in the CDR3. Per germline, CDR1 KGHSH and CDR2 LQKENI. The germline V and J ends were trimmed by 2 bases and 7 bases, with 14 bases remaining between them. The CDR3 DNA reads TGTGCCAGCTCACCAAGAATCGGGTTTGGTGAAAAACTGTTTTTT. This translates into CASSPRIGFGEKLFF.